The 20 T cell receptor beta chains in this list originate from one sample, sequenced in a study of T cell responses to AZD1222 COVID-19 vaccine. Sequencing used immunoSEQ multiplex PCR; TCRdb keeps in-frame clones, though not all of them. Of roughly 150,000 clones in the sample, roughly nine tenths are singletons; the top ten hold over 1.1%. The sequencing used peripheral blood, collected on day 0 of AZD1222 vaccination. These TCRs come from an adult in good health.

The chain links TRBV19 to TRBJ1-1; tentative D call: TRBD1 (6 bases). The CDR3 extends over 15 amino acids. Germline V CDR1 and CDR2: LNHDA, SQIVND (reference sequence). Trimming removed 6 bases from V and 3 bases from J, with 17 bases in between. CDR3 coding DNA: TGTGCCAGTAGCTCCTTGGGGGGCGCGTACACTGAAGCTTTCTTT. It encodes CASSSLGGAYTEAFF.

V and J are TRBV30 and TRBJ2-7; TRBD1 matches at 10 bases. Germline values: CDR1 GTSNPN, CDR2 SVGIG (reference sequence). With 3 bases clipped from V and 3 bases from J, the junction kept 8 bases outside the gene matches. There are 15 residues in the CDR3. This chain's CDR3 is CAWSLAGTGVYEQYF. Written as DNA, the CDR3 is TGTGCCTGGAGCCTCGCCGGGACAGGGGTCTACGAGCAGTACTTC. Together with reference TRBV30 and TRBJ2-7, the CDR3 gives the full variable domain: SQTIHQWPATLVQPVGSPLSLECTVEGTSNPNLYWYRQAAGRGLQLLFYSVGIGQISSEVPQNLSASRPQDRQFILSSKKLLLSDSGFYLCAWSLAGTGVYEQYFGPGTRLTVT.

The CDR3 bases are TGTGCCACCAGTGGGCCAGGGGAAGGACTAAACTACGAGCAGTACTTC. It is translated as CATSGPGEGLNYEQYF. The genes are TRBV24-1 and TRBJ2-7; D possibly matches TRBD1 or TRBD2 (6 bases each). V was cut by 5 bases and J by 3 bases, with 19 bases left in between. Germline CDR1 and CDR2: KGHDR and SFDVKD. The CDR3 has 16 amino acids.

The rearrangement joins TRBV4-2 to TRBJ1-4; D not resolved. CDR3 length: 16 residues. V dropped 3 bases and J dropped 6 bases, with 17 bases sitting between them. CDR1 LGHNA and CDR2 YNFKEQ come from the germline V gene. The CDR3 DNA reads TGTGCCAGCAGCCATCCTACAGTACGGGCCGATGAAAAACTGTTTTTT. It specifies CASSHPTVRADEKLFF.

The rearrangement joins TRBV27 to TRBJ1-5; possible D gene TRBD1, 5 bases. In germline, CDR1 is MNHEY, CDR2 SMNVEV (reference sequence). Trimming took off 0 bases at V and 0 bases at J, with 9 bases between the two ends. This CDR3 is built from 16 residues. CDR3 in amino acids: CASSLSWGDSNQPQHF. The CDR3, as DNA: TGTGCCAGCAGTTTATCGTGGGGGGATAGCAATCAGCCCCAGCATTTT.

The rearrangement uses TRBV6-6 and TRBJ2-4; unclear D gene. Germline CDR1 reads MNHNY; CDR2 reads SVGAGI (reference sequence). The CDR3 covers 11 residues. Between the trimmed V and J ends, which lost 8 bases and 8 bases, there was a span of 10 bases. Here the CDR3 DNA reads TGTGCCAGCCTGTGGGGTGACATTCAGTACTTC. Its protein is CASLWGDIQYF.

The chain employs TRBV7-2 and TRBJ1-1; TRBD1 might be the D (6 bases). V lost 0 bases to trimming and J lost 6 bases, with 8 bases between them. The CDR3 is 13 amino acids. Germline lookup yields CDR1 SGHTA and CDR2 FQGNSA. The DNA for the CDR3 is TGTGCCAGCAGCTTAGCTAGGGGGGCTGAAGCTTTCTTT. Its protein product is CASSLARGAEAFF. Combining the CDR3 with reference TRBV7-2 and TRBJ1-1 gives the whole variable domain GAGVSQSPSNKVTEKGKDVELRCDPISGHTALYWYRQSLGQGLEFLIYFQGNSAPDKSGLPSDRFSAERTGGSVSTLTIQRTQQEDSAVYLCASSLARGAEAFFGQGTRLTVV.

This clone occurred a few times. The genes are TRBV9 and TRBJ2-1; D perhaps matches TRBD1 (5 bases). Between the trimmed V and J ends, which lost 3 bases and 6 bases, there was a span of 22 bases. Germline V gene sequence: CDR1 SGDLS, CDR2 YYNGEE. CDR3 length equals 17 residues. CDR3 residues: CASSEGFKAGPINEQFF. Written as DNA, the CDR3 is TGTGCCAGCAGCGAGGGGTTTAAGGCAGGCCCTATCAATGAGCAGTTCTTC.

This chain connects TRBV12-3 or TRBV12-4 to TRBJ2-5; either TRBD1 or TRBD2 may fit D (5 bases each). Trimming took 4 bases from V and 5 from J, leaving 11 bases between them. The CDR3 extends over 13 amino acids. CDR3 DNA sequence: TGTGCCAGCAGTTGGGACCTGAGGGAGACCCAGTACTTC. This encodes CASSWDLRETQYF.

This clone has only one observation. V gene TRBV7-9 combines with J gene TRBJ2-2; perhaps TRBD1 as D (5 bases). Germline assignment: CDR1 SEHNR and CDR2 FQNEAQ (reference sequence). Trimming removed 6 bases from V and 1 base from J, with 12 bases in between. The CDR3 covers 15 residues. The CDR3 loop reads CASSLWTQNTGELFF. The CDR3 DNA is TGTGCCAGCAGTTTGTGGACACAGAACACCGGGGAGCTGTTTTTT.

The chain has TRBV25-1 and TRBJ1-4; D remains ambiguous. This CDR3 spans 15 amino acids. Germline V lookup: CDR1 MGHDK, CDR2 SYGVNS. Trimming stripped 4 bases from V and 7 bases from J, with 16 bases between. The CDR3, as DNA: TGTGCCAGCAGTGTCCGACGGGAGCGGGGTGAAAAACTGTTTTTT. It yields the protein CASSVRRERGEKLFF.

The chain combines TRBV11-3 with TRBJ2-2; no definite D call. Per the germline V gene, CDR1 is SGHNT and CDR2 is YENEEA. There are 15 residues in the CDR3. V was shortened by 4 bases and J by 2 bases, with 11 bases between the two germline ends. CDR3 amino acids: CASSYPDTNTGELFF. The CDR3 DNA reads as TGTGCCAGCAGCTACCCTGACACAAACACCGGGGAGCTGTTTTTT.

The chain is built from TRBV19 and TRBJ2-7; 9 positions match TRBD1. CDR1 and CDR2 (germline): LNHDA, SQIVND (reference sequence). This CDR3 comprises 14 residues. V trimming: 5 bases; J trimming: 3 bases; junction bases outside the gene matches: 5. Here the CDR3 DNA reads TGTGCCAGTAGTTATGGACAGGGGTTCTACGAGCAGTACTTC. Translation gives CASSYGQGFYEQYF.

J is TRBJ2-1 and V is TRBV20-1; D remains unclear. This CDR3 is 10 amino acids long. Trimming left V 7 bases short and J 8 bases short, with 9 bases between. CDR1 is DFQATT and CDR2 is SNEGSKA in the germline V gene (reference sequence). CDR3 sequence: CSVGPHEQFF. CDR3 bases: TGCAGTGTGGGCCCCCATGAGCAGTTCTTC.

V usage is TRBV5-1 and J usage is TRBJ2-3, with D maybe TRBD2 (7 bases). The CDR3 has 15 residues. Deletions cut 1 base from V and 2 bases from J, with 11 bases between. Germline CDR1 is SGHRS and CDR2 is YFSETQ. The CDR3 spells CASSLRGATTDTQYF. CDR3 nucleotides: TGCGCCAGCAGCTTGCGGGGGGCGACCACAGATACGCAGTATTTT.

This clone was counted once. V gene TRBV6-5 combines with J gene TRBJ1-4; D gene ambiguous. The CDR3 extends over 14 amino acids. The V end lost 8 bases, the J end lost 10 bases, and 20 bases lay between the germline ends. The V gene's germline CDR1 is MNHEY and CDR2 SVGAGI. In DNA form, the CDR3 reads TGTGCCAGCTCCGCGCGGGTTAAGGGAGGAAAACTGTTTTTT. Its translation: CASSARVKGGKLFF.

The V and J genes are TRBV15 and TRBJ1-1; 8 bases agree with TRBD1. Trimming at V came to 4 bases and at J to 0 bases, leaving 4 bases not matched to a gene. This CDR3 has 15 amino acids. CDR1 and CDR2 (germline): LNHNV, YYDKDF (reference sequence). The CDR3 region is CATSIRTGLNTEAFF. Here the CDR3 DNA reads TGTGCCACCAGCATCCGGACAGGGTTGAACACTGAAGCTTTCTTT.

The CDR3 region has the DNA TGTGCCAGCAGCCTGTCCGGAGGGGTCTCCTACGAGCAGTACTTC. As protein: CASSLSGGVSYEQYF. The rearrangement uses TRBV9 and TRBJ2-7; weak D call: TRBD2 (6 bases). Germline-derived CDR1 and CDR2 are SGDLS and YYNGEE. Trimming shortened V by 4 bases and J by 0 bases, and 14 bases separated the two germline ends. CDR3 length: 15 residues.

CDR3 nucleotide sequence: TGTGCCAGCAGTTTGACTAGCGGGATCCCTCTTTCGAGCACAGATACGCAGTATTTT. Translated, it gives CASSLTSGIPLSSTDTQYF. The V and J genes are TRBV27 and TRBJ2-3, with 11 positions matching TRBD2. Looked up from germline, CDR1 is MNHEY and CDR2 is SMNVEV (reference sequence). CDR3 length: 19 amino acids. V was pared by 3 bases and J by 0 bases, with 11 bases of the junction left unmatched.

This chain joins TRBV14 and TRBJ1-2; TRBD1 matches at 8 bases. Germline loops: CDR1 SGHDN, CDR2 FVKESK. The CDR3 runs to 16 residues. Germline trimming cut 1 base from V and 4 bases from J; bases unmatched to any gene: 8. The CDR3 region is CASSQAPGDRGYGYTF. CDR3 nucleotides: TGTGCCAGCAGCCAAGCCCCGGGAGACAGGGGCTATGGCTACACCTTC.